These T cell receptor beta chains were read from a single sample in a study of blood T cell repertoires in COVID-19. Only in-frame clones appear in the TCRdb table, and some are missing; sequencing was by immunoSEQ multiplex PCR. The table records hundreds of thousands of clones, around 87% of them present only once. Sequenced: PBMCs or T cells enriched from blood (not recorded which). All receptors come from a woman in her forties or fifties who had recovered from COVID-19. The CDR3 runs from the conserved cysteine through the conserved F or W. A D gene is named only where the DNA matches it firmly. Clone size is stated in some rows and not others, as once, few, many or a class when expanded.

D	length	J	V	size	DNA	CDR3
TRBD2	18	TRBJ2-3	TRBV2	NA	TGTGCCAGCAGTGAAGCGCTGGGACTAGCGGGGGGCACAGATACGCAGTATTTT	CASSEALGLAGGTDTQYF
NA	14	TRBJ1-4	TRBV19	NA	TGTGCCAGTAGTACAACAGGGAACGTTGAAAAACTGTTTTTT	CASSTTGNVEKLFF
NA	16	TRBJ1-5	TRBV30	NA	TGTGCCTGGAGTGTACTCGGAGTACCGGGCAATCAGCCCCAGCATTTT	CAWSVLGVPGNQPQHF
TRBD1	14	TRBJ1-2	TRBV27	few	TGTGCCAGCAGTACGGTCAGGGGGCGTGTTGGCTACACCTTC	CASSTVRGRVGYTF
NA	13	TRBJ2-7	TRBV6-5	NA	TGTGCCAGCACCATAGTCGACTCCTACGAGCAGTACTTC	CASTIVDSYEQYF
NA	15	TRBJ1-4	TRBV3-1/TRBV3-2	NA	TGTGCCAGCAGCCAAGGCGGGAGCTCTCGGGAAAAACTGTTTTTT	CASSQGGSSREKLFF
NA	15	TRBJ2-7	TRBV28	NA	TGTGCCAGCAGTTTAGGGCCCCTACAGACCTACGAGCAGTACTTC	CASSLGPLQTYEQYF
NA	14	TRBJ2-1	TRBV4-1	few	TGCGCCAGCAGCCAAGCTCCAGGCGACAATGAGCAGTTCTTC	CASSQAPGDNEQFF
NA	11	TRBJ1-1	TRBV19	NA	TGTGCCAGTAAAACAGGGCTTTTAGCTTTCTTT	CASKTGLLAFF
NA	14	TRBJ2-2	TRBV6-4	NA	TGTGCCAGCAGTGACTCGTCCGTTCCTGGGGAGCTGTTTTTT	CASSDSSVPGELFF
NA	13	TRBJ1-5	TRBV10-3	few	TGTGCCATCAGGGCGGAGGATGATCAGCCCCAGCATTTT	CAIRAEDDQPQHF
TRBD1	14	TRBJ1-6	TRBV19	NA	TGTGCCAGTAGTCCGACAGGGGGCGTCTCACCCCTCCACTTT	CASSPTGGVSPLHF
NA	13	TRBJ2-2	TRBV28	NA	TGTGCCAGCAGCCAGAGGAGCACCGGGGAGCTGTTTTTT	CASSQRSTGELFF
NA	15	TRBJ2-4	TRBV5-1	NA	TGCGCCAGCAGCCGACGGGTGGGGCAAGGGGACATTCAGTACTTC	CASSRRVGQGDIQYF
TRBD2	17	TRBJ2-7	TRBV2	NA	TGTGCCAGCAGTGGGGGGACTAGCGGGCCGAGCTCCTACGAGCAGTACTTC	CASSGGTSGPSSYEQYF
NA	16	TRBJ1-6	TRBV7-9	NA	TGTGCCAGCAGCTTAGGGACACTCAAGTATAATTCACCCCTCCACTTT	CASSLGTLKYNSPLHF
TRBD1	15	TRBJ1-5	TRBV18	NA	TGTGCCAGCTCAACGACAGGGGATAACAATCAGCCCCAGCATTTT	CASSTTGDNNQPQHF
TRBD1	13	TRBJ1-1	TRBV7-9	NA	TGTGCCAGCAGCAGGACAGGGGAGACTGAAGCTTTCTTT	CASSRTGETEAFF
TRBD1	15	TRBJ1-1	TRBV25-1	NA	TGTGCCAGCAGTGAACGACAGGGGGTCGACACTGAAGCTTTCTTT	CASSERQGVDTEAFF
TRBD1	15	TRBJ2-5	TRBV7-9	NA	TGTGCCAGCAGCTGGGGACAGGCCCGACAAGAGACCCAGTACTTC	CASSWGQARQETQYF
NA	13	TRBJ2-5	TRBV12-3/TRBV12-4	once	TGTGCCAGCAGTCCCGGTTTAAAAGAGACCCAGTACTTC	CASSPGLKETQYF
TRBD2	13	TRBJ2-7	TRBV2	NA	TGTGCCAGCAGAGACGGACTAGCGTACGAGCAGTACTTC	CASRDGLAYEQYF
NA	13	TRBJ1-4	TRBV30	few	TGTGCCTGGGGCGAGGGAACTAATGAAAAACTGTTTTTT	CAWGEGTNEKLFF
NA	15	TRBJ1-6	TRBV2	NA	TGTGCCGGTACAGGAACTCATGGCCCGAATTCACCCCTCCACTTT	CAGTGTHGPNSPLHF
NA	16	TRBJ2-1	TRBV5-4	NA	TGTGCCAGCAGCTCTGGCGGACTAAAAGGAGAAATTGAGCAGTTCTTC	CASSSGGLKGEIEQFF
TRBD1	15	TRBJ1-1	TRBV18	NA	TGTGCCAGCTCACCTTTAGGGACAGGGGGCACTGAAGCTTTCTTT	CASSPLGTGGTEAFF
TRBD2	17	TRBJ2-2	TRBV7-8	NA	TGTGCCAGCAGCCCTCCTCGGTGGCGGGAGAGGGGCGGGGAGCTGTTTTTT	CASSPPRWRERGGELFF
NA	12	TRBJ2-6	TRBV28	NA	TGTGCCAGCTTATCTGGGGCCAACGTCCTGACTTTC	CASLSGANVLTF
NA	13	TRBJ1-2	TRBV7-2	NA	TGTGCCAGCAGCTTAAATCTGAACTATGGCTACACCTTC	CASSLNLNYGYTF
NA	16	TRBJ1-6	TRBV7-9	NA	TGTGCCAGCAGCTTAGCAACGGGGGATCAGAATTCACCCCTCCACTTT	CASSLATGDQNSPLHF
NA	13	TRBJ2-7	TRBV30	once	TGTGCCTGGAGTGTTAGCGGTGCCTACGAGCAGTACTTC	CAWSVSGAYEQYF
TRBD1	15	TRBJ1-4	TRBV24-1	NA	TGTGCCACCAGTGACACAGGGGCGGCTAATGAAAAACTGTTTTTT	CATSDTGAANEKLFF
TRBD2	14	TRBJ2-7	TRBV18	NA	TGTGCCAGCTCGCCAATAGCGGGAGGGGGCGAGCAGTACTTC	CASSPIAGGGEQYF
NA	13	TRBJ2-5	TRBV20-1	NA	TGCAGTGCTAGTTACCAGGGTAGAGAGACCCAGTACTTC	CSASYQGRETQYF
NA	13	TRBJ2-5	TRBV11-3	NA	TGTGCCAGCAGCTTAGGCGAGATCGGGACCCAGTACTTC	CASSLGEIGTQYF
TRBD2	15	TRBJ2-7	TRBV4-1	NA	TGCGCCAGCAGCGCCCAGAGCGGGGCCGGCTACGAGCAGTACTTC	CASSAQSGAGYEQYF
NA	16	TRBJ1-6	TRBV2	NA	TGTGCCAGCAGTGAGGAGAGGAGCTCCTATAATTCACCCCTCCACTTT	CASSEERSSYNSPLHF
NA	12	TRBJ2-7	TRBV5-5	NA	TGTGCCAGCAGCTTGTACGGCTACGAGCAGTACTTC	CASSLYGYEQYF
NA	15	TRBJ2-1	TRBV5-5	few	TGTGCCAGCAGCAATTCAGTTGGCCCGTACAATGAGCAGTTCTTC	CASSNSVGPYNEQFF
TRBD2	15	TRBJ2-7	TRBV7-2	NA	TGTGCCAGCAGCCCTACGGGGGGGAGCGCATACGAGCAGTACTTC	CASSPTGGSAYEQYF
TRBD2	14	TRBJ2-5	TRBV7-2	NA	TGTGCCAGCAGCTTCAGCGGGAAGCAAGAGACCCAGTACTTC	CASSFSGKQETQYF
NA	15	TRBJ1-6	TRBV3-1/TRBV3-2	once	TGTGCCAGCAGCCAACTGGCAGGGCCTAATTCACCCCTCCACTTT	CASSQLAGPNSPLHF
TRBD1	13	TRBJ1-1	TRBV7-8	NA	TGTGCCAGCAGCTTGGACAGGGTTACTGAAGCTTTCTTT	CASSLDRVTEAFF
TRBD2	16	TRBJ2-3	TRBV20-1	NA	TGCAGTGCTAGTCGGGTAGCGGGAGGTGTAACAGATACGCAGTATTTT	CSASRVAGGVTDTQYF
NA	13	TRBJ2-7	TRBV7-2	once	TGTGCCAGCAGCTCTCTCGGAGGGTACGAGCAGTACTTC	CASSSLGGYEQYF
NA	15	TRBJ1-2	TRBV9	NA	TGTGCCAGCAGCCCCCGAGGTGTGAGGAACTATGGCTACACCTTC	CASSPRGVRNYGYTF
NA	12	TRBJ2-3	TRBV7-2	NA	TGTGCCAGCAGCGCCCGGAGGGATACGCAGTATTTT	CASSARRDTQYF
TRBD2	13	TRBJ2-1	TRBV12-3/TRBV12-4	NA	TGTGCCAGCGGACTAGCGGAGTACAATGAGCAGTTCTTC	CASGLAEYNEQFF
NA	13	TRBJ1-2	TRBV11-2	NA	TGTGCCAGCAGCTTTAATGCCCGCGATGGCTACACCTTC	CASSFNARDGYTF
NA	14	TRBJ2-3	TRBV3-1/TRBV3-2	once	TGTGCCAGCAGCCAAGACCCCGCCGGACCTCCGCGGGATTTT	CASSQDPAGPPRDF
TRBD2	14	TRBJ2-5	TRBV7-2	NA	TGTGCCAGCAGCGAACGACTAGCGGGAGGGACCCAGTACTTC	CASSERLAGGTQYF
NA	13	TRBJ1-1	TRBV5-4	NA	TGTGCCAGCAGCCAGGGGAGGGCCACTGAAGCTTTCTTT	CASSQGRATEAFF
NA	13	TRBJ2-2	TRBV11-3	NA	TGTGCCAGCAGCTTTGGCAGAACCGGGGAGCTGTTTTTT	CASSFGRTGELFF
NA	15	TRBJ2-7	TRBV5-6	NA	TGTGCCAGCAGCTTGAGGAGCGCCGCGAGGAGGGCGCAGTACTTC	CASSLRSAARRAQYF
TRBD2	15	TRBJ2-5	TRBV5-4	NA	TGTGCCAGCAGCGAAGAGACTAGCGGGAGAAAGACCCAGTACTTC	CASSEETSGRKTQYF
TRBD1	16	TRBJ2-1	TRBV4-1	NA	TGCGCCAGCAGCCAAAGACAGGGGGCGCAATACAATGAGCAGTTCTTC	CASSQRQGAQYNEQFF
TRBD2	16	TRBJ2-1	TRBV11-2	NA	TGTGCCAGCAGCCTAGGACTAGCGGGAGGGCCGGATGAGCAGTTCTTC	CASSLGLAGGPDEQFF
NA	14	TRBJ2-5	TRBV6-6	NA	TGTGCCAGCAGTAAAGAGCGGTCCCAAGAGACCCAGTACTTC	CASSKERSQETQYF
NA	11	TRBJ2-7	TRBV6-5	NA	TGTGCCAGCAGGGGCCTCTACGAGCAGTACTTC	CASRGLYEQYF